This TCR beta chain emerged from a study of vaccination effects on CD4 cells after COVID-19 (dated by TCRdb to the early 2020s). A note on the overall study: In the ViraFEST assay, PBMC were stimulated with viral peptide pools, and antigen-specific CD4+ T cell clonotypes were then identified by expansion using TCR sequencing. Some 2 million PBMC per well were cultured with 9 to 10 ug/ml peptides in IMDM containing roughly 5% human AB serum, about 9.6 IU/ml IL-2 and gentamicin. Participants received two doses of either the BNT162b2 or the mRNA-1273 mRNA SARS-CoV-2 vaccine. Cultures from other donors in the study were sequenced with the Oncomine TCR Beta short-read assay on an Illumina iSeq 100. The study compared SARS-CoV-2 spike-specific CD4+ TCR repertoires before and after mRNA vaccination in COVID-19 convalescent patients and infection-naive vaccine recipients. Altogether, roughly 10 COVID-19 convalescent patients and a handful of SARS-CoV-2-naive healthy vaccine recipients made up the full study. General conclusions and limits of the study: Only a small number of convalescent patients were included, and no early post-infection timepoints were available, which limited the study. In healthy vaccine recipients, vaccine-induced clones were almost all SARS-CoV-2 mono-reactive, with only 1 of 255 being cross-reactive with common cold coronaviruses. At late post-vaccination timepoints, both infection-induced and vaccine-induced clones showed marked clonal contraction, consistent with waning T cell responses.

The library was made by the immunoSEQ multiplex PCR assay. DNA from the cultured and isolated CD4+ T cells underwent TCR beta CDR3 sequencing. From the authors' description of their analysis: Non-productive TCR sequences were discarded, and reads were trimmed to the CDR3 region, with only CDR3s of 7 or more amino acids retained. The MANAFEST web app was used to pick out antigen-specific clonotypes by comparing their expansion in peptide wells with that in reference cultures. Positive clones required FDR<0.05 expansion versus reference and all other wells, odds ratio above 5, and frequency above 0.1% in two replicate wells. Cross-reactive clonotypes were defined as significantly expanded in SARS-CoV-2 spike wells and in at least one common cold coronavirus spike condition. CDR3 similarity was assessed by Levenshtein distance using the stringdist R package, and unrooted trees were constructed with ape in R 3.6.1. TCRdb holds this immuneACCESS table with in-frame rearrangements only. Some clones are missing; in checked studies, unresolved V genes explain under half, and the rest has no known cause. V and J calls and clone size come straight from that table; D and trimming were deduced from the DNA. The sample table records 30,000 or so clones; roughly 60% of these occur just once. The ten largest clones capture roughly 10% of the sample.

In the case of this clone: Its antigen remains undetermined. No qualities accompany the bases; no much larger clone lies one base away.

After around ten days of culture, CD4+ T cells were isolated with the EasySep CD4+ T cell isolation kit. None of the healthy vaccine recipients had a prior SARS-CoV-2 infection, which was confirmed by nucleocapsid antibody tests that came back negative both before and after vaccination. Half of the culture medium was replaced with fresh IL-2-containing medium on days 3 and 7. Each peptide stimulation condition was cultured in triplicate wells unless otherwise noted. Using Ficoll-Paque Plus gradient centrifugation, PBMC were separated from whole blood and then either used fresh or cryopreserved at -140C. The QIAamp micro DNA kit was used to extract genomic DNA from the cultured CD4+ T cells. The CDR3 runs 13 amino acids, cysteine and phenylalanine included. Here the CDR3 DNA is all that survives: 39 bases in frame from base 1. Between the V and J ends, shortened by 5 bases and 0 bases respectively, the junction contains 8 bases. The germline V gene yields SQVTM for CDR1 and ANQGSEA for CDR2.

The chain couples TRBV29-1 to TRBJ2-4, with the D gene not clear enough to name. This receptor was identified in a human donor who received a COVID-19 vaccine. The specimen comprised CD4+ T cells from PBMCs cultured without peptide, sampled before COVID-19 vaccination. The CDR3 reads CSVHPGAKNIQYF. Read as DNA, the sequence is TGCAGCGTTCACCCTGGAGCCAAAAACATTCAGTACTTC.